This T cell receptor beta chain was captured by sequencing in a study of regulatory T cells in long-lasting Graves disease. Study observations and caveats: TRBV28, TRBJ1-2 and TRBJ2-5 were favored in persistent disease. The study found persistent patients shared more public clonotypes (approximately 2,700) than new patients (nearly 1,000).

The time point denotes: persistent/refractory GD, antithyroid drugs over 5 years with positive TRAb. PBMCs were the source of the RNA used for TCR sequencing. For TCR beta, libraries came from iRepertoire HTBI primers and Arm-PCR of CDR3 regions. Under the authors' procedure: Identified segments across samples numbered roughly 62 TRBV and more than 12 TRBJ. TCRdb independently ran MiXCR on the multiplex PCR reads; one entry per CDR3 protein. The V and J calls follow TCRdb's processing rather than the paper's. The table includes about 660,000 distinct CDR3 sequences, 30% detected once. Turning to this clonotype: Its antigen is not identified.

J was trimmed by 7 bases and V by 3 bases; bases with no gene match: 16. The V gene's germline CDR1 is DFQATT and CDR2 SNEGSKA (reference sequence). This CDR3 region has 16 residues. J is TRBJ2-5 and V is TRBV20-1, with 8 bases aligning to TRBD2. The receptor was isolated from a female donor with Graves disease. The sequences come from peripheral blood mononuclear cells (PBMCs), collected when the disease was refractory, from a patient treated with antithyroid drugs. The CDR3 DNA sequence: TGCAGTGCTAGCCTACCTGGCGGGAGGCTTCTAGGGACCCAGTACTTC. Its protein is CSASLPGGRLLGTQYF.